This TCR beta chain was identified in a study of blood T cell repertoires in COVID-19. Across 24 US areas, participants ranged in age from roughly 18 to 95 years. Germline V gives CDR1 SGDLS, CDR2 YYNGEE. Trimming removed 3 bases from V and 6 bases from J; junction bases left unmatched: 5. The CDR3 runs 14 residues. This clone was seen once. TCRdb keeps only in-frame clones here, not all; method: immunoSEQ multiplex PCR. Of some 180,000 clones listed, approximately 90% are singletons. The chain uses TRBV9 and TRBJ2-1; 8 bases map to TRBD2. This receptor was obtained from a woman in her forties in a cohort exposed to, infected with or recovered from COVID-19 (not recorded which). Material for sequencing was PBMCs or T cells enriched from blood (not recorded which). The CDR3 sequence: CASSASGYINEQFF. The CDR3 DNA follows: TGTGCCAGCAGCGCTAGCGGGTATATCAATGAGCAGTTCTTC.